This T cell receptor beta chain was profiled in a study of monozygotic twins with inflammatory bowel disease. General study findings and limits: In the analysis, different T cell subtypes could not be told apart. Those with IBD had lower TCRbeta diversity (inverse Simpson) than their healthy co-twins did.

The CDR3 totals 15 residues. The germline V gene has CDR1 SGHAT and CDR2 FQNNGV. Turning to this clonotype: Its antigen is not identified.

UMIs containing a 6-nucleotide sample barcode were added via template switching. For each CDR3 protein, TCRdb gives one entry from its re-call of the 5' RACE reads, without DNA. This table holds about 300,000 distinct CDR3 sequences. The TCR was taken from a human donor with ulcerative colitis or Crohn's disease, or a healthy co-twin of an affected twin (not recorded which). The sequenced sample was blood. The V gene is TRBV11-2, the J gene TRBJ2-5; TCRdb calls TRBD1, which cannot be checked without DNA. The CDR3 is CASNLLDRGEETQYF.